The 3 T cell receptor beta chains reported below all come from one sample, sequenced in a study of CD8 T cells in ankylosing spondylitis. These TCRs are of unknown antigen specificity. Points from the study as a whole: Eight highly homologous variants made up a TCR beta motif, and this motif appeared characteristic of ankylosing spondylitis blood.

TCRdb re-called the 5' RACE reads with MiXCR, one entry per CDR3 protein. The sample shows about 540,000 distinct CDR3 sequences, roughly 13% of them seen only once. The sequenced sample was blood, either unsorted or a sorted T cell fraction (not recorded which). These receptors all stem from a male donor with ankylosing spondylitis.

The rearrangement uses TRBV7-9 and TRBJ2-7; D not certain. Trimming left V 1 base short and J 0 bases short, with 10 bases between. The CDR3 totals 15 residues. Germline V CDR1 and CDR2: SEHNR, FQNEAQ (reference sequence). The CDR3 here is CASSLGQIGSYEQYV. The CDR3 region has the DNA TGTGCCAGCAGCTTAGGGCAGATCGGCTCCTACGAGCAGTACGTC.

The V call is TRBV2, the J call TRBJ2-1; D unresolved. Trimming cost V 9 bases and J 7 bases, with 22 bases left between them. This CDR3 comprises 15 residues. The V gene's germline CDR1 is SNHLY and CDR2 FYNNEI. Here the CDR3 DNA reads TGTGCCAGTGGCCCAGCCAGCGCGCAAGAGAATGAGCAGTTCTTC. This gives the protein CASGPASAQENEQFF.

This clonotype has a count of ten or more. The chain recombines TRBV29-1 with TRBJ2-5; TRBD2 matches at 13 bases. CDR3 length equals 14 residues. Germline V gene lookup returns CDR1 SQVTM and CDR2 ANQGSEA. The trim removed 6 bases at V and 5 bases at J, leaving 6 bases unmatched. The chain's CDR3 is CSVYGTSGTETQYF. The CDR3 DNA follows: TGCAGCGTGTACGGGACTAGCGGGACGGAGACCCAGTACTTC.